Listed here are 21 T cell receptor beta chains from one sample, sequenced in a study of vaccination effects on CD4 cells after COVID-19 (dated by TCRdb to between 2021 and 2023). Antigen specificity for these receptors is unknown. Library construction relied on the immunoSEQ multiplex PCR assay. TCRdb took over this immuneACCESS table, retaining in-frame rearrangements with V and J assigned. Such tables are incomplete; in checked studies, under half of the missing clones stem from an unresolved V gene, and the remainder is unexplained. This sample comprises 77,000 or so clones, around 76% of them detected only once. Of the sample, about 10% falls within the top ten clones. To identify antigen-specific CD4+ T cell clonotypes by their expansion, the ViraFEST assay first stimulated PBMC with viral peptide pools and then applied TCR sequencing. After around ten days of culture, CD4+ T cells were isolated with the EasySep CD4+ T cell isolation kit. Negative nucleocapsid antibody results before and after vaccination confirmed that the healthy vaccine recipients had no prior SARS-CoV-2 infection.

The sample was CD4+ T cells from PBMCs cultured with SARS-CoV-2 spike peptides, taken before COVID-19 vaccination. This specimen's cell subset or site label, per the study, means: SARS-CoV-2 spike overlapping peptide pool stimulation. These receptors originate from a human donor who received a COVID-19 vaccine.

The V and J genes are TRBV6-5 and TRBJ2-7; D unclear. The CDR3 is 14 residues long. Trimming took off 0 bases at V and 3 bases at J, with 9 bases between the two ends. Germline V CDR1 and CDR2: MNHEY, SVGAGI. The CDR3 protein is CASSYSRHSYEQYV. The CDR3 bases are TGTGCCAGCAGTTACTCGAGACACAGCTACGAGCAGTACGTC.

CDR3 protein: CASSTGISTGNGAETQYF. CDR3 DNA sequence: TGTGCCAGCTCAACGGGAATCTCGACAGGGAATGGGGCAGAGACCCAGTACTTC. J is TRBJ2-5 and V is TRBV18, with 7 bases aligning to TRBD1. V dropped 5 bases and J dropped 4; count of bases not matched to a gene: 19. Looked up from germline, CDR1 is KGHSH and CDR2 is LQKENI. There are 18 residues in the CDR3.

This chain connects TRBV4-1 to TRBJ1-5; D call uncertain. V shed 4 bases and J shed 4 bases, with 8 bases lying between them. The CDR3 is made up of 13 amino acids. Germline V lookup: CDR1 MGHRA, CDR2 YSYEKL. The CDR3: CASSPRINQPQHF. CDR3 DNA sequence: TGCGCCAGCAGCCCCCGCATTAATCAGCCCCAGCATTTT.

The V and J genes are TRBV23-1 and TRBJ2-7; 9 bases agree with TRBD1. TRBV23-1 is designated an ORF whose function remains uncertain. This CDR3 is 14 amino acids long. J lost 4 bases, V lost 4 bases, and 5 bases had no gene match. DNA of the CDR3: TGCGCCAGCAGTCCACAGGGGGCCTCTTACGAGCAGTACGTC. This gives the protein CASSPQGASYEQYV.

The chain links TRBV3-1 (or the pseudogene TRBV3-2) to TRBJ1-3; D unresolved. The germline CDR1 and CDR2 sequences are LGHDT and YNNKEL (reference sequence). Trimming left V 5 bases short and J 1 base short, with 3 bases between. The CDR3 length is 12 residues. CDR3 bases: TGTGCCAGCAGCTTTTCTGGAAACACCATATATTTT. It is translated as CASSFSGNTIYF.

V gene TRBV24-1 combines with J gene TRBJ2-5; possible D gene TRBD2, 5 bases. The CDR3 contains 13 residues. The germline V gene has CDR1 KGHDR and CDR2 SFDVKD. V gave up 4 bases and J gave up 3 bases, with 8 bases separating them. The CDR3 DNA is TGTGCCACCAGTGAATCGGGGAAAGAGACCCAGTACTTC. It yields the protein CATSESGKETQYF.

This chain connects TRBV10-2 to TRBJ1-5, with a possible D match to TRBD1 (6 bases). There are 13 residues in the CDR3. The germline V gene has CDR1 WSHSY and CDR2 SAAADI. V gave up 6 bases and J gave up 2 bases, with 8 bases separating them. The CDR3 DNA follows: TGCGCCAGCAGCCCAGGGGGCAATCAGCCCCAGCATTTT. It codes for CASSPGGNQPQHF.

The chain combines TRBV29-1 with TRBJ1-1; D is uncertain. The CDR3 runs 10 residues. The germline V and J ends were trimmed by 0 bases and 9 bases, with 5 bases remaining between them. The V gene's germline CDR1 is SQVTM and CDR2 ANQGSEA. The CDR3 sequence is CSVEEVKAFF. CDR3 bases: TGCAGCGTTGAAGAGGTCAAAGCTTTCTTT.

The sample holds a few counts of this clone. The chain recombines TRBV3-1 (or the pseudogene TRBV3-2) with TRBJ1-3; TRBD1 matches at 9 bases. Per germline, CDR1 LGHDT and CDR2 YNNKEL (reference sequence). This CDR3 has 14 amino acids. J lost 7 bases, V lost 1 base, and 2 bases had no gene match. For the CDR3, the DNA is TGTGCCAGCAGCCAAGTACAGGGGGCCAACACCATATATTTT. It yields the protein CASSQVQGANTIYF.

This clone was counted a few times. The chain uses TRBV4-3 and TRBJ1-1, with 8 bases matching TRBD1. Trimming cost V 1 base and J 5 bases; bases outside gene matches: 6. In germline, CDR1 is LGHNA, CDR2 YSLEER. CDR3 length: 15 residues. The CDR3 spells CASSQATGGGTEAFF. CDR3 coding DNA: TGCGCCAGCAGCCAAGCCACAGGGGGAGGAACTGAAGCTTTCTTT.

The chain uses TRBV5-5 and TRBJ1-6; D is perhaps TRBD1 (6 bases). Trimming removed 0 bases from V and 10 bases from J, with 14 bases in between. The CDR3 is 15 residues long. The germline CDR1 and CDR2 sequences are SGHKS and YYEKEE (reference sequence). The CDR3 DNA reads TGTGCCAGCAGCTTGGCCGTAGCAGGGGAATCACCCCTCCACTTT. Protein sequence: CASSLAVAGESPLHF.

The chain is built from TRBV7-2 and TRBJ1-3, with D possibly TRBD1 on 6 matching bases. The germline V and J ends were trimmed by 1 base and 4 bases, with 14 bases remaining between them. This CDR3 is built from 16 residues. Germline CDR1 SGHTA, CDR2 FQGNSA. This CDR3 reads CASSLGPGAGGNTIYF. CDR3 sequence (DNA): TGTGCCAGCAGCTTAGGTCCAGGGGCGGGCGGAAACACCATATATTTT.

The chain recombines TRBV30 with TRBJ1-5; D not certain. Germline lookup yields CDR1 GTSNPN and CDR2 SVGIG (reference sequence). V gave up 3 bases and J gave up 5 bases, with 11 bases separating them. The CDR3 has 13 residues. For the CDR3, the DNA is TGTGCCTGGAGGGTAGGCGTACATCAGCCCCAGCATTTT. It translates to CAWRVGVHQPQHF.

This clone was recorded only once. The chain combines TRBV9 with TRBJ2-5, with TRBD2 identical over 13 bases. The CDR3 has 16 amino acids. The V gene's germline CDR1 is SGDLS and CDR2 YYNGEE. V gave up 1 base and J gave up 5 bases; unmatched junction bases: 5. The CDR3 nucleotides read TGTGCCAGCAGCGTAACTAGCGGGGGGGCAGGGGAGACCCAGTACTTC. Its protein is CASSVTSGGAGETQYF.

The V gene is TRBV29-1, the J gene TRBJ1-2, with D perhaps matching TRBD1 (5 bases). The CDR3 consists of 13 residues. Trimming cost V 3 bases and J 0 bases, with 8 bases left between them. CDR1 and CDR2 from the germline V gene are SQVTM and ANQGSEA. CDR3 in amino acids: CSVEGLANYGYTF. CDR3 in DNA: TGCAGCGTTGAGGGACTAGCTAACTATGGCTACACCTTC.

The chain joins TRBV5-1 to TRBJ2-5; a weak D match, TRBD2 (7 bases). V was pared by 0 bases and J by 3 bases, with 12 bases between. This CDR3 has 15 amino acids. Looked up from germline, CDR1 is SGHRS and CDR2 is YFSETQ. For the CDR3, the DNA is TGCGCCAGCAGCTTGGGAGTAGGGGGGGAAGAGACCCAGTACTTC. This translates into CASSLGVGGEETQYF.

The J gene is TRBJ2-3, the V gene TRBV24-1; 7 bases line up with TRBD1. The CDR3 totals 16 residues. V shed 4 bases and J 1 base; nucleotides not matched to a gene: 7. CDR1 and CDR2 from the germline V gene are KGHDR and SFDVKD. The CDR3, as DNA: TGTGCCACCAGTGACCCCACGGGGACAGGCACAGATACGCAGTATTTT. It translates to CATSDPTGTGTDTQYF.

The chain has TRBV7-2 and TRBJ1-1; TRBD1 matches 9 bases. Germline lookup yields CDR1 SGHTA and CDR2 FQGNSA. The V gene end was trimmed by 5 bases and the J gene end by 4 bases; junction bases not matched to a gene: 8. The CDR3 contains 15 residues. CDR3 loop: CASSRIRTGVTEAFF. The CDR3 DNA is TGTGCCAGCAGCCGCATCCGGACAGGGGTCACTGAAGCTTTCTTT.

This chain links TRBV6-5 with TRBJ1-5, with 9 bases lining up with TRBD1. CDR1 and CDR2 from the germline V gene are MNHEY and SVGAGI. V dropped 5 bases and J dropped 0; count of bases not matched to a gene: 2. The CDR3 has 15 amino acids. The CDR3 region is CASSPDRGSNQPQHF. In DNA form, the CDR3 reads TGTGCCAGCAGTCCGGACAGGGGTAGCAATCAGCCCCAGCATTTT.

The chain joins TRBV5-1 to TRBJ1-2, with D possibly matching TRBD1 (5 bases). CDR3 length equals 13 residues. Germline assignment: CDR1 SGHRS and CDR2 YFSETQ. V was trimmed by 4 bases and J by 4 bases, leaving 11 bases between them. Here the CDR3 reads CASSAQGVYGYTF. The CDR3 DNA is TGCGCCAGCAGCGCTCAAGGGGTCTATGGCTACACCTTC.

The chain joins TRBV7-7 to TRBJ2-3; TRBD1 matches 8 bases. V lost 5 bases to trimming and J lost 7 bases; unmatched junction nucleotides: 17. CDR1 and CDR2 from the germline V gene are SSHAT and FNYEAQ (reference sequence). CDR3 length equals 17 residues. This CDR3 reads CASSPSSPTGGGNTQYF. The CDR3 bases are TGTGCCAGCAGCCCGTCTAGCCCCACAGGGGGAGGAAATACGCAGTATTTT.